A single sample gave rise to the 21 T cell receptor beta chains below, sequenced in a study of blood T cell repertoires in COVID-19. The table came from immunoSEQ multiplex PCR; TCRdb's copy has only in-frame clones and leaves some out. Of some 350,000 clones in the sample, under 95% are singletons; the top ten hold approximately 3.5%. The sequenced material came from peripheral blood. All receptors come from a woman aged 18-29 years who had recovered from COVID-19.

This chain connects TRBV5-1 to TRBJ1-1; TRBD1 matches at 8 bases. V was clipped by 4 bases and J by 1 base; unmatched bases: 12. This CDR3 comprises 17 residues. The V gene's germline CDR1 is SGHRS and CDR2 YFSETQ. Here the CDR3 DNA reads TGCGCCAGCAGCCCAGTCCCGGGACAGGCGCCGAACACTGAAGCTTTCTTT. This translates into CASSPVPGQAPNTEAFF.

The chain employs TRBV10-3 and TRBJ2-5; TRBD2 aligns across 7 bases. The germline CDR1 and CDR2 sequences are ENHRY and SYGVKD. The ends lost 0 bases at V and 4 bases at J; junction bases unmatched: 5. The CDR3 totals 15 residues. This chain's CDR3 is CAISESGPGGETQYF. The CDR3 region has the DNA TGTGCCATCAGTGAGTCGGGACCGGGGGGAGAGACCCAGTACTTC.

The chain links TRBV12-5 to TRBJ2-3, with 12 positions matching TRBD2. The junction had 7 bases not matched to a gene; V was cut back by 1 base and J by 2 bases. This CDR3 contains 18 residues. The germline V gene has CDR1 LGHNT and CDR2 FRNRAP. This CDR3 is CASGLALLAGGFTDTQYF. Written as DNA, the CDR3 is TGTGCTAGTGGTTTGGCCCTCCTAGCGGGAGGGTTCACAGATACGCAGTATTTT. The full variable domain, rest sourced from reference TRBV12-5 and TRBJ2-3, is DARVTQTPRHKVTEMGQEVTMRCQPILGHNTVFWYRQTMMQGLELLAYFRNRAPLDDSGMPKDRFSAEMPDATLATLKIQPSEPRDSAVYFCASGLALLAGGFTDTQYFGPGTRLTVL.

This chain uses TRBV5-6 with TRBJ2-1; 7 nucleotides line up with TRBD1. V shed 4 bases and J 4 bases; nucleotides not matched to a gene: 11. The germline V gene encodes CDR1 SGHDT and CDR2 YYEEEE. The CDR3 is 16 residues long. The CDR3 loop reads CASSGQRGGSYNEQFF. The CDR3 DNA sequence: TGTGCCAGCAGCGGACAAAGAGGGGGCTCTTACAATGAGCAGTTCTTC.

The rearrangement joins TRBV11-2 to TRBJ1-1, with 7 nucleotides matching TRBD1. The trim removed 6 bases at V and 10 bases at J, leaving 14 bases unmatched. The CDR3 runs to 14 residues. Germline V CDR1 and CDR2: SGHAT, FQNNGV. As DNA, the CDR3 is TGTGCCAGCAGACCAACAGGGGCCGGTTACGGAGCTTTCTTT. It specifies CASRPTGAGYGAFF.

This chain uses TRBV10-3 with TRBJ2-5; TRBD1 matches 9 bases. The CDR3 has 15 amino acids. Trimming at V came to 5 bases and at J to 7 bases, leaving 11 bases not matched to a gene. CDR1 and CDR2 from the germline V gene are ENHRY and SYGVKD. The CDR3 sequence is CAISRSTGGPGTQYF. CDR3 in DNA: TGTGCCATCAGTAGATCGACAGGGGGGCCAGGGACCCAGTACTTC.

The chain joins TRBV21-1 to TRBJ2-6; TRBD1, the D gene given by the table, was not confirmed from the DNA. TRBV21-1 is a pseudogene. The CDR3 is made up of 20 amino acids. Here the CDR3 reads CASSPRAQAGFRTGANVLTF. The CDR3 region has the DNA TGTGCCAGCAGCCCCCGGGCCCAGGCAGGGTTCCGTACTGGGGCCAACGTCCTGACTTTC.

The V gene is TRBV7-2, the J gene TRBJ2-5, with 14 bases that match TRBD2. V lost 5 bases and J lost 4; bases outside the gene matches: 6. This CDR3 comprises 16 residues. The germline CDR1 and CDR2 sequences are SGHTA and FQGNSA. CDR3: CASSKRLAGGGETQYF. In DNA form, the CDR3 reads TGTGCCAGCAGCAAGCGACTAGCGGGAGGGGGAGAGACCCAGTACTTC.

The chain couples TRBV27 to TRBJ2-3, with TRBD2 matching 8 bases. Losses at the gene ends were 3 bases for V and 3 bases for J; bases not matched to a gene: 5. The CDR3 totals 15 residues. CDR1 is MNHEY, CDR2 SMNVEV, per germline (reference sequence). CDR3 region: CASSLGASGTDTQYF. The CDR3 nucleotides read TGTGCCAGCAGTTTGGGGGCTAGCGGGACAGATACGCAGTATTTT.

The J gene is TRBJ2-2, the V gene TRBV7-2; 8 bases map to TRBD2. The V segment lost 5 bases and the J segment 3 bases; nucleotides outside the gene matches: 5. This CDR3 has 15 residues. Per the germline V gene, CDR1 is SGHTA and CDR2 is FQGNSA. CDR3 protein: CASSLQAGDTGELFF. In DNA form, the CDR3 reads TGTGCCAGCAGCCTCCAAGCGGGAGACACCGGGGAGCTGTTTTTT.

The chain links TRBV7-8 to TRBJ2-1; 16 nucleotides match TRBD2. Looked up from germline, CDR1 is SGHVS and CDR2 is FQNEAQ. This CDR3 contains 16 residues. J was trimmed by 7 bases and V by 5 bases; bases with no gene match: 5. The CDR3 region is CASSPSGLAGGNEQFF. Here the CDR3 DNA reads TGTGCCAGCAGCCCCTCGGGACTAGCGGGAGGGAATGAGCAGTTCTTC.

This clone was detected once. The J gene is TRBJ2-5, the V gene TRBV7-2; D gene ambiguous. This CDR3 comprises 12 residues. The germline V and J ends were trimmed by 2 bases and 5 bases, with 6 bases remaining between them. Per germline, CDR1 SGHTA and CDR2 FQGNSA. CDR3 loop: CASSLLRETQYF. The CDR3 DNA reads as TGTGCCAGCAGCTTATTACGGGAGACCCAGTACTTC.

This chain uses TRBV11-2 with TRBJ1-3; 7 bases match TRBD1. This CDR3 spans 14 amino acids. CDR1 is SGHAT and CDR2 is FQNNGV in the germline V gene. Losses at the gene ends were 4 bases for V and 7 bases for J; bases not matched to a gene: 7. This chain's CDR3 is CASSSIRGANTIYF. For the CDR3, the DNA is TGTGCCAGCAGCTCCATCAGGGGGGCCAACACCATATATTTT.

The chain carries TRBV27 and TRBJ2-5; 7 nucleotides line up with TRBD2. The CDR3 runs 15 residues. Germline values: CDR1 MNHEY, CDR2 SMNVEV (reference sequence). V dropped 3 bases and J dropped 5; count of bases not matched to a gene: 9. Here the CDR3 reads CASSFLGAGGETQYF. Written as DNA, the CDR3 is TGTGCCAGCAGTTTTCTCGGGGCCGGGGGGGAGACCCAGTACTTC.

V and J are TRBV2 and TRBJ1-1; no reliable D call. The CDR3 covers 17 residues. Germline CDR1 is SNHLY and CDR2 is FYNNEI. Trimming shortened V by 2 bases and J by 0 bases, and 16 bases separated the two germline ends. The CDR3 region is CASSEPQVGIMNTEAFF. DNA for the CDR3: TGTGCCAGCAGTGAACCGCAGGTCGGAATTATGAACACTGAAGCTTTCTTT.

The table lists this clone with a count of one. The chain recombines TRBV7-2 with TRBJ2-3, with 9 bases that match TRBD2. Germline V CDR1 and CDR2: SGHTA, FQGNSA. Trimming at V came to 3 bases and at J to 4 bases, leaving 5 bases not matched to a gene. This CDR3 contains 15 residues. The CDR3 loop reads CASSFAGGPSDTQYF. The CDR3 coding sequence is TGTGCCAGCAGCTTCGCGGGAGGGCCGTCAGATACGCAGTATTTT.

The chain couples TRBV7-2 to TRBJ2-3, with TRBD2 matching 8 bases. V lost 2 bases to trimming and J lost 3 bases; unmatched junction nucleotides: 7. Germline CDR1 SGHTA, CDR2 FQGNSA. The CDR3 length is 16 residues. CDR3: CASSLYRAGGTDTQYF. The CDR3 nucleotides read TGTGCCAGCAGCTTATACCGTGCGGGAGGAACAGATACGCAGTATTTT.

Here the CDR3 reads CASTRGQGNTIYF. The CDR3 DNA sequence: TGTGCCAGCACGAGGGGGCAGGGAAACACCATATATTTT. The chain joins TRBV6-5 to TRBJ1-3, with TRBD1 identical over 7 bases. Trimming at V came to 7 bases and at J to 4 bases, leaving 4 bases not matched to a gene. CDR3 length: 13 residues. Germline-derived CDR1 and CDR2 are MNHEY and SVGAGI.

This sequence joins TRBV10-3 and TRBJ1-2; TRBD1 is a possible D gene (6 bases). CDR1 is ENHRY, CDR2 SYGVKD, per germline. CDR3 length equals 13 residues. Trimming left V 4 bases short and J 4 bases short, with 10 bases between. Written as DNA, the CDR3 is TGTGCCATCAGTGGGACAGAGGGCTATGGCTACACCTTC. Protein sequence: CAISGTEGYGYTF.

The chain carries TRBV7-9 and TRBJ2-3, with 8 bases that match TRBD1. The CDR3 extends over 17 amino acids. Trimming at V came to 1 base and at J to 3 bases, leaving 9 bases not matched to a gene. Germline V gene sequence: CDR1 SEHNR, CDR2 FQNEAQ (reference sequence). The CDR3 is CASSLDMTGAGTDTQYF. The CDR3 bases are TGTGCCAGCAGCTTAGACATGACAGGGGCAGGGACAGATACGCAGTATTTT.

The rearrangement joins TRBV4-3 to TRBJ2-5, with D perhaps matching TRBD1 (6 bases). Germline V CDR1 and CDR2: LGHNA, YSLEER. CDR3 length: 15 residues. Trimming took 0 bases from V and 5 from J, leaving 13 bases between them. CDR3 loop: CASSQDYGGGETQYF. The CDR3 DNA is TGCGCCAGCAGCCAAGATTATGGGGGCGGCGAGACCCAGTACTTC.